This is a list of T cell receptor beta chains from one sample in a study of response to subunit inactivated influenza vaccine. TCRdb re-analysed the RT-PCR reads in MiXCR, keeping a single row per CDR3 protein. This table holds about 540,000 distinct CDR3 sequences, roughly 25% found once. The data also belong to a second study, concerning T cells expressing NK-cell markers.

The sequencing used CD4+ T cells sorted from PBMCs, collected about 11 days after vaccination. These receptors all stem from a man over 45 who received an inactivated influenza vaccine. CDR3s include the opening cysteine and the closing phenylalanine or tryptophan. Fields, in order: D gene, V gene, clone size, J gene, CDR3 DNA, CDR3 protein. The D gene is left open where the match is weak. Part of the rows lack a size; the others show once, few, many or a class for expanded clones.

D gene: TRBD2
V gene: TRBV29-1
clone size: .
J gene: TRBJ2-1
CDR3 DNA: TGCAGCGTTGGAGCGGGATGGGGCAATGAGCAGTTCTTC
CDR3 protein: CSVGAGWGNEQFF

D gene: TRBD1
V gene: TRBV12-3/TRBV12-4
clone size: .
J gene: TRBJ2-5
CDR3 DNA: TGTGCCAGCAGACCGACAGGGGGCGGGCATCAAGAGACCCAGTACTTC
CDR3 protein: CASRPTGGGHQETQYF

D gene: TRBD1
V gene: TRBV24-1
clone size: once
J gene: TRBJ1-2
CDR3 DNA: TGTGCCATCTCGGGACAGGCTTACGGCTACACCTTC
CDR3 protein: CAISGQAYGYTF

D gene: .
V gene: TRBV5-1
clone size: .
J gene: TRBJ2-1
CDR3 DNA: TGCGCCAGCAGCTTGTGGAGGGGTAAGGGGTCGGAACAGTTCTTC
CDR3 protein: CASSLWRGKGSEQFF

D gene: TRBD2
V gene: TRBV6-5
clone size: .
J gene: TRBJ2-7
CDR3 DNA: TGTGCCAGCAGTTACCCCCGGGAGGGGATACGTGGAGAGCAGTACTTC
CDR3 protein: CASSYPREGIRGEQYF

D gene: .
V gene: TRBV20-1
clone size: .
J gene: TRBJ2-7
CDR3 DNA: TGCAGTGCCCCCCGTCCGGGGACAAAGGGTCCAGAGTACTTC
CDR3 protein: CSAPRPGTKGPEYF

D gene: TRBD2
V gene: TRBV12-3/TRBV12-4
clone size: .
J gene: TRBJ2-1
CDR3 DNA: TGTGCCAGCAGTTCCCACCGCTCCGGCGGGAGCTCCTACAATGAGCAGTTCTTC
CDR3 protein: CASSSHRSGGSSYNEQFF

D gene: .
V gene: TRBV5-1
clone size: .
J gene: TRBJ1-1
CDR3 DNA: TGCGCCAGCAGCTGGGACCGCCGTGCCGAAGCTTTCTTT
CDR3 protein: CASSWDRRAEAFF

D gene: .
V gene: TRBV20-1
clone size: .
J gene: TRBJ2-7
CDR3 DNA: TGCAGTGCACCAAAGTCCTACGAGCAGTACTTC
CDR3 protein: CSAPKSYEQYF

D gene: TRBD2
V gene: TRBV20-1
clone size: .
J gene: TRBJ2-2
CDR3 DNA: TGCAGTGCACGGACTAGCGGGAGCGGGACCGGGGAGCTGTTTTTT
CDR3 protein: CSARTSGSGTGELFF

D gene: TRBD1
V gene: TRBV5-5
clone size: .
J gene: TRBJ2-2
CDR3 DNA: TGTGCCAGCAGCTCATGGACCGGGACAGGGAACACCGGGGAGCTGTTTTTT
CDR3 protein: CASSSWTGTGNTGELFF

D gene: .
V gene: TRBV16
clone size: .
J gene: TRBJ2-7
CDR3 DNA: TGTGCCAGCAGCGCAAGGAGGGGCGAGCAGTACTTC
CDR3 protein: CASSARRGEQYF

D gene: TRBD2
V gene: TRBV12-3/TRBV12-4
clone size: .
J gene: TRBJ2-5
CDR3 DNA: TGTGCCAGCAGCAAGACTAGCGGGAGAGGAGAGACCCAGTACTTC
CDR3 protein: CASSKTSGRGETQYF

D gene: .
V gene: TRBV5-1
clone size: few
J gene: TRBJ2-3
CDR3 DNA: TGCGCCAGCAGCGCCGACGCTAGCAGCACAGATACGCAGTATTTT
CDR3 protein: CASSADASSTDTQYF

D gene: TRBD1
V gene: TRBV19
clone size: .
J gene: TRBJ2-1
CDR3 DNA: TGTGCCAGTAGTATAGGGACAGGGGGCGTAAACTCAAGACTGTTCTTC
CDR3 protein: CASSIGTGGVNSRLFF

D gene: .
V gene: TRBV2
clone size: few
J gene: TRBJ1-1
CDR3 DNA: TGTGCCGGGTCACACAGGGCCACTGAAGCTTTCTTT
CDR3 protein: CAGSHRATEAFF

D gene: .
V gene: TRBV10-3
clone size: .
J gene: TRBJ2-5
CDR3 DNA: TGTGCCATCAGTGGTGGGACCCAAGAGACCCAGTACTTC
CDR3 protein: CAISGGTQETQYF

D gene: TRBD2
V gene: TRBV4-3
clone size: .
J gene: TRBJ2-1
CDR3 DNA: TGCGCCAGCAGCCAAGTGACACTAGCGTACTCCTACAATGAGCAGTTCTTC
CDR3 protein: CASSQVTLAYSYNEQFF

D gene: TRBD2
V gene: TRBV2
clone size: once
J gene: TRBJ2-5
CDR3 DNA: TGTGCCAGCAGAGTTGGGACTAGCGGGGGGGAGGAGACCCAGTACTTC
CDR3 protein: CASRVGTSGGEETQYF

D gene: .
V gene: TRBV11-2
clone size: few
J gene: TRBJ2-1
CDR3 DNA: TGTGCCAGCAGCGGAGGGGTGGGCTCCTACAATGAGCAGTTCTTC
CDR3 protein: CASSGGVGSYNEQFF

D gene: TRBD1
V gene: TRBV5-1
clone size: .
J gene: TRBJ2-3
CDR3 DNA: TGCGCCAGCAGCAAGGGACAGAGCACAGATACGCAGTATTTT
CDR3 protein: CASSKGQSTDTQYF

D gene: .
V gene: TRBV7-2
clone size: few
J gene: TRBJ2-7
CDR3 DNA: TGTGCCAGCAGCAGATCCAGGGGCGAGCAGTACTTC
CDR3 protein: CASSRSRGEQYF

D gene: .
V gene: TRBV7-2
clone size: .
J gene: TRBJ2-7
CDR3 DNA: TGTGCCAGCAGCTTAGGGACAGTCTCCTACGAGCAGTACTTC
CDR3 protein: CASSLGTVSYEQYF

D gene: TRBD2
V gene: TRBV9
clone size: .
J gene: TRBJ2-3
CDR3 DNA: TGTGCCAGCAGCGTAGAAGCGGGGACCCGCACAGATACGCAGTATTTT
CDR3 protein: CASSVEAGTRTDTQYF

D gene: .
V gene: TRBV7-9
clone size: few
J gene: TRBJ2-7
CDR3 DNA: TGTGCCAGCAGCTTAGTTCCAGGACCGGGATACGAGCAGTACTTC
CDR3 protein: CASSLVPGPGYEQYF

D gene: .
V gene: TRBV27
clone size: few
J gene: TRBJ1-5
CDR3 DNA: TGTGCCAGCAGTTTAAGGGGGAGGGGCGGCCAGCCCCAGCATTTT
CDR3 protein: CASSLRGRGGQPQHF

D gene: TRBD2
V gene: TRBV6-5
clone size: .
J gene: TRBJ2-5
CDR3 DNA: TGTGCCAGCAGTTATGAGGGAGCGGGGGGCCCAGAGACCCAGTACTTC
CDR3 protein: CASSYEGAGGPETQYF

D gene: TRBD1
V gene: TRBV5-1
clone size: .
J gene: TRBJ2-1
CDR3 DNA: TGCGCCAGCAGCTTGGCCGGACAGGGGCCTTACAATGAGCAGTTCTTC
CDR3 protein: CASSLAGQGPYNEQFF

D gene: .
V gene: TRBV29-1
clone size: few
J gene: TRBJ1-5
CDR3 DNA: TGCAGCGTTGCCGGCCAGCCCAATCAGCCCCAGCATTTT
CDR3 protein: CSVAGQPNQPQHF

D gene: .
V gene: TRBV3-1
clone size: .
J gene: TRBJ1-2
CDR3 DNA: TGTGCCAGCAGCCAAGACTTAAGTGGGGCGGGAGGCTACACCTTC
CDR3 protein: CASSQDLSGAGGYTF

D gene: TRBD1
V gene: TRBV20-1
clone size: .
J gene: TRBJ2-5
CDR3 DNA: TGCAGTGCCCGGACAGGGAGGGAGACCCAGTACTTC
CDR3 protein: CSARTGRETQYF

D gene: TRBD1
V gene: TRBV5-1
clone size: few
J gene: TRBJ2-7
CDR3 DNA: TGCGCCAGCAGCACGACAGGGGGCTATTACGAGCAGTACTTC
CDR3 protein: CASSTTGGYYEQYF

D gene: TRBD2
V gene: TRBV9
clone size: many
J gene: TRBJ2-7
CDR3 DNA: TGTGCCAGCAGCGTAGGTAGCGGGAGTTACTACGAGCAGTACTTC
CDR3 protein: CASSVGSGSYYEQYF

D gene: .
V gene: TRBV10-3
clone size: few
J gene: TRBJ1-1
CDR3 DNA: TGTGCCATCAGTGAGGGGCAGAACACTGAAGCTTTCTTT
CDR3 protein: CAISEGQNTEAFF

D gene: .
V gene: TRBV6-2/TRBV6-3
clone size: many
J gene: TRBJ2-2
CDR3 DNA: TGTGCCAGCAGTAAAAGACAGTTATCGAACACCGGGGAGCTGTTTTTT
CDR3 protein: CASSKRQLSNTGELFF

D gene: .
V gene: TRBV7-2
clone size: many
J gene: TRBJ2-2
CDR3 DNA: TGTGCCAGCAGCTTAGGGCACGTGGGCGGGGAGCTGTTTTTT
CDR3 protein: CASSLGHVGGELFF

D gene: .
V gene: TRBV29-1
clone size: few
J gene: TRBJ1-2
CDR3 DNA: TGCAGCGTTGATAGAGCTAACTATGGCTACACCTTC
CDR3 protein: CSVDRANYGYTF

D gene: .
V gene: TRBV4-1
clone size: few
J gene: TRBJ1-4
CDR3 DNA: TGCGCCAGCAGCCAGGGTTCCGGGAGGTCACTGTCTAATGAAAAACTGTTTTTT
CDR3 protein: CASSQGSGRSLSNEKLFF

D gene: TRBD1
V gene: TRBV27
clone size: many
J gene: TRBJ1-3
CDR3 DNA: TGTGCCAGCAGTTCGTTACCGGGACAGGGAGGAAACACCATATATTTT
CDR3 protein: CASSSLPGQGGNTIYF

D gene: .
V gene: TRBV7-9
clone size: .
J gene: TRBJ2-5
CDR3 DNA: TGTGCCAGCAGTCCGGGGTCCGTTAGGGGAGAGACCCAGTACTTC
CDR3 protein: CASSPGSVRGETQYF

D gene: .
V gene: TRBV20-1
clone size: .
J gene: TRBJ2-1
CDR3 DNA: TGCAGTGCTAGAACTGGGGGCAATGAGCAGTTCTTC
CDR3 protein: CSARTGGNEQFF

D gene: .
V gene: TRBV10-2
clone size: few
J gene: TRBJ1-5
CDR3 DNA: TGCGCCAGCAGTGATTGGGTTGAGGATCAGCCCCAGCATTTT
CDR3 protein: CASSDWVEDQPQHF

D gene: TRBD2
V gene: TRBV29-1
clone size: many
J gene: TRBJ2-1
CDR3 DNA: TGCAGCGTTGAAAGTAGCGGGATGAGTGAGCAGTTCTTC
CDR3 protein: CSVESSGMSEQFF